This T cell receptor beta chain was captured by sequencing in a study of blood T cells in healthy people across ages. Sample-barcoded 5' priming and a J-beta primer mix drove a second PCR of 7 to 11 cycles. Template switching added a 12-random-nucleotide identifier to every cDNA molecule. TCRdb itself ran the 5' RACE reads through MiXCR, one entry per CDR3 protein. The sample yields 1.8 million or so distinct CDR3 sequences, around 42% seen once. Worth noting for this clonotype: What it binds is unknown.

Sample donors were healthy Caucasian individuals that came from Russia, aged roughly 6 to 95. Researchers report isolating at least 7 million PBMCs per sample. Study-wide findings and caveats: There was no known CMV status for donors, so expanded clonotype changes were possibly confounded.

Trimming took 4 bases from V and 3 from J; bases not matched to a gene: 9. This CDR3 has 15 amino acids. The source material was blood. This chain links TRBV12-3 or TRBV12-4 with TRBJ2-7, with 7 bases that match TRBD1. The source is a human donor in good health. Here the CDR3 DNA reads TGTGCCAGCAGTTCCGAGACAGGGAAACTCTACGAGCAGTACTTC. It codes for CASSSETGKLYEQYF.